This is a list of T cell receptor beta chains from one sample in a study of blood T cell repertoires in COVID-19. Produced via immunoSEQ multiplex PCR; TCRdb's table is partial and in-frame only. The profile covers 200,000 to 250,000 clones, with roughly nine tenths appearing a single time and about 2.2% taken by the ten largest. What was sequenced was peripheral blood. These receptors came from a woman between 45 and 65 years old with acute or convalescent COVID-19. Both conserved end residues are part of each CDR3. A D gene is named only where the DNA matches it firmly. The listing skips clone size in some rows; elsewhere it reads once, few, many or a size class.

CDR3nt | CDR3aa | j_gene | v_gene | abundance | d_gene
TGCGCCAGCAGTGAGGGGACAGGGGGTTCCTCGAACACCGGGGAGCTGTTTTTT | CASSEGTGGSSNTGELFF | TRBJ2-2 | TRBV10-1 | - | TRBD1
TGTGCCAGCTCCCGATCGGGGCAGGGGAACTATGGCTACACCTTC | CASSRSGQGNYGYTF | TRBJ1-2 | TRBV18 | - | -
TGTGCCAGCAGCTTAGTAGCGGGAGCCCCAGATACGCAGTATTTT | CASSLVAGAPDTQYF | TRBJ2-3 | TRBV7-9 | - | TRBD2
TGTGCCAGCAGCTCAAACACAGGTTCTTTAAACACCGGGGAGCTGTTTTTT | CASSSNTGSLNTGELFF | TRBJ2-2 | TRBV5-4 | - | -
TGTGCCAGCAGCCCTCAACAGGGGCGCAGCAATCAGCCCCAGCATTTT | CASSPQQGRSNQPQHF | TRBJ1-5 | TRBV6-2/TRBV6-3 | - | TRBD1
TGTGCCAGCTACAGGGGTTTCAGCGGCTACACCTTC | CASYRGFSGYTF | TRBJ1-2 | TRBV25-1 | - | TRBD1
TGTGCCAGCAATCTAGCGGGGGGAAGTGAGCAGTTCTTC | CASNLAGGSEQFF | TRBJ2-1 | TRBV2 | - | TRBD2
TGTGCCAGTAGTAACCGAGGGAGAGATGTTAATGAAAAACTGTTTTTT | CASSNRGRDVNEKLFF | TRBJ1-4 | TRBV19 | - | -
TGCAGCGTTGAAGGGAATGGTCCGGGACAGGGTTACGAAAAACTGTTTTTT | CSVEGNGPGQGYEKLFF | TRBJ1-4 | TRBV29-1 | - | TRBD1
TGTGCCAGCAGCAGACGGACAGGGGTAATCTCTGGGGCCAACGTCCTGACTTTC | CASSRRTGVISGANVLTF | TRBJ2-6 | TRBV9 | - | TRBD1
TGTGCCAGCTCACCCCCGGGGAATGAAAAACTGTTTTTT | CASSPPGNEKLFF | TRBJ1-4 | TRBV18 | - | -
TGTGCCAGCAGCTTAGGACAGGGTGAGGGTCGCGGAGCTTTCTTT | CASSLGQGEGRGAFF | TRBJ1-1 | TRBV7-2 | - | TRBD1
TGCGCCAGCAGCCAAGATTTCGGACAGGGGTACGAGCAGTACTTC | CASSQDFGQGYEQYF | TRBJ2-7 | TRBV4-3 | once | TRBD1
TGCAGCGTACTAGCTTCAGAGACCCAGTACTTC | CSVLASETQYF | TRBJ2-5 | TRBV29-1 | - | -
TGTGCCAGCAGCTTGACTCCGGGACTAGCTCATGAGCAGTTCTTC | CASSLTPGLAHEQFF | TRBJ2-1 | TRBV7-8 | - | TRBD2
TGTGCCAGTAGTCCGGATGGGCTTGCTGGAAACACCATATATTTT | CASSPDGLAGNTIYF | TRBJ1-3 | TRBV19 | - | -
TGTGCCAGCAGCTTGGAGGAGGGTACGTACACTGAAGCTTTCTTT | CASSLEEGTYTEAFF | TRBJ1-1 | TRBV5-8 | few | -
TGTGCCAGCAGCGCGACAGGGGACGAGCAGTACTTC | CASSATGDEQYF | TRBJ2-7 | TRBV9 | - | TRBD1
TGTGCCAGCAGCCGCCGAACCGGGACAGACTCTACGCAGCAGTACTTC | CASSRRTGTDSTQQYF | TRBJ2-7 | TRBV14 | - | TRBD1
TGCGCCAGCAGTGAGCAGGCTGGGACTGAAGCTTTCTTT | CASSEQAGTEAFF | TRBJ1-1 | TRBV10-2 | - | -
TGTGCCAGCAGTTCCCTGGGGGCAGGGAGGGGGTATGGCTACACCTTC | CASSSLGAGRGYGYTF | TRBJ1-2 | TRBV27 | - | -
TGTGCCAGCAGTTACCGTGGGGGGGACACTGAAGCTTTCTTT | CASSYRGGDTEAFF | TRBJ1-1 | TRBV6-5 | - | -
TGTGCCAGCAGCTTAGCGGGGTCCCTAGGAGAGACCCAGTACTTC | CASSLAGSLGETQYF | TRBJ2-5 | TRBV7-3 | - | -
TGTGCCAGCTCACCGAACAGGGGGGGGAACTATGGCTACACCTTC | CASSPNRGGNYGYTF | TRBJ1-2 | TRBV18 | - | TRBD1
TGTGCCAGTAGTCTCCAGGGGGAAAAACTGTTTTTT | CASSLQGEKLFF | TRBJ1-4 | TRBV19 | once | -
TGTGCCAGCAGTCTTCCGGGACTAGCGCCACACAATGAGCAGTTCTTC | CASSLPGLAPHNEQFF | TRBJ2-1 | TRBV7-3 | - | TRBD2
TGTGCCTGGAGTTCGGGGGTAAGCAATCAGCCCCAGCATTTT | CAWSSGVSNQPQHF | TRBJ1-5 | TRBV30 | - | -
TGTGCCAGCAGCCCCAAAGGATTGGGGAGCAGAATTGCCAAAATTTGTTCGAACACTGAAGCTTTCTTT | CASSPKGLGSRIAKICSNTEAFF | TRBJ1-1 | TRBV3-1/TRBV3-2 | - | -
TGTGCCAGCAGCTTAGAGGGGCGGCGGGGGGGCGGGACCCAGTACTTC | CASSLEGRRGGGTQYF | TRBJ2-5 | TRBV11-2 | - | TRBD2
TGTGCCAGCAGCTTTGAGGGGACAGTTGCTGAAAAACTGTTTTTT | CASSFEGTVAEKLFF | TRBJ1-4 | TRBV7-9 | - | TRBD1
TGTGCCTCGGCTAGCGTCGACCGCACAGATACGCAGTATTTT | CASASVDRTDTQYF | TRBJ2-3 | TRBV6-6 | - | -
TGCGCCAGCAGCCAAGGAAAAGCGGACAGGTATAATGAAAAACTGTTTTTT | CASSQGKADRYNEKLFF | TRBJ1-4 | TRBV4-3 | - | TRBD1
TGCGCCAGCAGCCAAGCTCTCGGGACACCAACTGGGAATGAAAAACTGTTTTTT | CASSQALGTPTGNEKLFF | TRBJ1-4 | TRBV4-3 | - | -
TGCGCCAGCAGTCCGACAGGGCTTTTTGTAAATACGCAGTATTTT | CASSPTGLFVNTQYF | TRBJ2-3 | TRBV10-1 | - | TRBD1
TGTGCCAGCAGCCGTGACAGGGAATATGGCTACACCTTC | CASSRDREYGYTF | TRBJ1-2 | TRBV7-2 | - | TRBD1
TGCGCCAGCAGCTTGGAGACAGGGCTTTCCTTCCTATCCTATGGCTACACCTTC | CASSLETGLSFLSYGYTF | TRBJ1-2 | TRBV5-1 | once | TRBD1
TGCGCCAGCAGCGTCTACTCTGGGGCCAACGTCCTGACTTTC | CASSVYSGANVLTF | TRBJ2-6 | TRBV5-1 | - | -
TGTGCCAGCTCGCGAGGCGACCTCTACGAGCAGTACTTC | CASSRGDLYEQYF | TRBJ2-7 | TRBV7-2 | - | -
TGTGCCACCAGCTCAAGACTAGCGGGTAGCTCCTACGAGCAGTACTTC | CATSSRLAGSSYEQYF | TRBJ2-7 | TRBV10-3 | - | TRBD2
TGTGCCAGCAGTTACCCGGACAGCTATGGCTACACCTTC | CASSYPDSYGYTF | TRBJ1-2 | TRBV6-2/TRBV6-3 | - | -
TGTGCCTGGACCAGGGGTAGCACAGATACGCAGTATTTT | CAWTRGSTDTQYF | TRBJ2-3 | TRBV30 | - | -
TGTGCCAGCACCTCTTATGGGGCAGGGGGCACAGATACGCAGTATTTT | CASTSYGAGGTDTQYF | TRBJ2-3 | TRBV27 | - | -
TGTGCCAGCTCACCGGACAGGGCTGGAAACACCATATATTTT | CASSPDRAGNTIYF | TRBJ1-3 | TRBV18 | - | TRBD1